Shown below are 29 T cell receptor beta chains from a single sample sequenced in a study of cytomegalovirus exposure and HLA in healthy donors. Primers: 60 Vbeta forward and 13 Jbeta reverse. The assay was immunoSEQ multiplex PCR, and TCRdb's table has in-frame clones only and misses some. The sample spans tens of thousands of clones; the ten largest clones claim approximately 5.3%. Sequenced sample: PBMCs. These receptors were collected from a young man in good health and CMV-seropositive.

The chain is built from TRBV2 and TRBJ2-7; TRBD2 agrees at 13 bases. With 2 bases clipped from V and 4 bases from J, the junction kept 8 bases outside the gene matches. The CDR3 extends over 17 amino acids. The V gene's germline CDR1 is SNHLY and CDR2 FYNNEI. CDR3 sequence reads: CASSEWRGTSGMYEQYF. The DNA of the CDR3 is TGTGCCAGCAGTGAATGGCGCGGGACTAGCGGGATGTACGAGCAGTACTTC.

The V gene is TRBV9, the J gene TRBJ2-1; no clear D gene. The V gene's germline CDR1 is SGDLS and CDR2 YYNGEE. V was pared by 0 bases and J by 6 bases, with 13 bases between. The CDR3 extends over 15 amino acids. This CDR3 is CASSVDDSRSNEQFF. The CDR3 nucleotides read TGTGCCAGCAGCGTAGACGATAGTAGATCCAATGAGCAGTTCTTC.

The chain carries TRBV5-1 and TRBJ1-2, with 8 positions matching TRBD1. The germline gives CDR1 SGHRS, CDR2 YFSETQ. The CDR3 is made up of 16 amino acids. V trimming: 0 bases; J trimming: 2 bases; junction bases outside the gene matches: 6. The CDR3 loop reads CASSLEGTGWNYGYTF. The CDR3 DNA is TGCGCCAGCAGCTTGGAAGGGACAGGCTGGAACTATGGCTACACCTTC.

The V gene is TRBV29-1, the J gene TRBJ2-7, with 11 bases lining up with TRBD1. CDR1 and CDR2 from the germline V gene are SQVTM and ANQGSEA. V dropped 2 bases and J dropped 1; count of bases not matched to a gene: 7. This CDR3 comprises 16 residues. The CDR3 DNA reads TGCAGCGTTGAATTAGGGGACAGGGGGGATTCCTACGAGCAGTACTTC. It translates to CSVELGDRGDSYEQYF.

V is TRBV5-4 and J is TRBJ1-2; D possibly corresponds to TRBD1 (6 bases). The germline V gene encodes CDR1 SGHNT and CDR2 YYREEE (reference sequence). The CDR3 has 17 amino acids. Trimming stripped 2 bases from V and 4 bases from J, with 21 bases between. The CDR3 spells CASSFSSDRLRIYGYTF. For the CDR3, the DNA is TGTGCCAGCAGCTTTTCCTCCGACAGGCTCCGTATCTATGGCTACACCTTC. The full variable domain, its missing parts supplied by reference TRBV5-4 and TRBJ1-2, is ETGVTQSPTHLIKTRGQQVTLRCSSQSGHNTVSWYQQALGQGPQFIFQYYREEENGRGNFPPRFSGLQFPNYSSELNVNALELDDSALYLCASSFSSDRLRIYGYTFGSGTRLTVV.

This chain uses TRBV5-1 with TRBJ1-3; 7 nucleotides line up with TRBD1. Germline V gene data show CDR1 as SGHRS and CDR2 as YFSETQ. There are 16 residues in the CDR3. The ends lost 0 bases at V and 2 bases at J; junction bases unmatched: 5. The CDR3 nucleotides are TGCGCCAGCAGCTTGGTGACAGGGCTCACTGGAAACACCATATATTTT. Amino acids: CASSLVTGLTGNTIYF.

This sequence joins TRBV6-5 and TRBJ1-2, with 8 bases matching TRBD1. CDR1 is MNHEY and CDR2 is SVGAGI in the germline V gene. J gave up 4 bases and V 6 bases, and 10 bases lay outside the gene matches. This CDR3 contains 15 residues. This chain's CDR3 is CASRSAGTGLYGYTF. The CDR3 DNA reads TGTGCCAGCAGGTCAGCCGGGACAGGCCTCTATGGCTACACCTTC.

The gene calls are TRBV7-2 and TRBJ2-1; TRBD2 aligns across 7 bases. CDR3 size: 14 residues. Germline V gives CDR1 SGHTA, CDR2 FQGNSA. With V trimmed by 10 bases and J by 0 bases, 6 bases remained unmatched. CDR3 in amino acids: CANGDYSSYNEQFF. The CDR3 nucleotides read TGTGCCAATGGGGACTATAGCTCCTACAATGAGCAGTTCTTC.

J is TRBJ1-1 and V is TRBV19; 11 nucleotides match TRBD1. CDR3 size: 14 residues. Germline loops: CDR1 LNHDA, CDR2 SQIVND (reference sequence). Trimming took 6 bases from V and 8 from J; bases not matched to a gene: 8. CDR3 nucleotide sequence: TGTGCCAGTAGAATACCGGGACAGGGGGGAGAAGCTTTCTTT. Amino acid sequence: CASRIPGQGGEAFF.

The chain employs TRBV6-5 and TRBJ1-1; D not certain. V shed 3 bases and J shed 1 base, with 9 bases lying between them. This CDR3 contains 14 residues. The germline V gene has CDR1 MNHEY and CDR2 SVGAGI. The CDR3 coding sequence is TGTGCCAGCAGTTATGGCCAGTCGAACACTGAAGCTTTCTTT. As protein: CASSYGQSNTEAFF.

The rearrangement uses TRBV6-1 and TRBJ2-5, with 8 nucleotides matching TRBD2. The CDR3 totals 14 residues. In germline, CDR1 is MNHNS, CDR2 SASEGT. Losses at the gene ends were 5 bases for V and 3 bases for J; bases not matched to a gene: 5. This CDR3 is CASSLGLAEETQYF. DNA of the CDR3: TGTGCCAGCAGTCTCGGACTAGCTGAAGAGACCCAGTACTTC.

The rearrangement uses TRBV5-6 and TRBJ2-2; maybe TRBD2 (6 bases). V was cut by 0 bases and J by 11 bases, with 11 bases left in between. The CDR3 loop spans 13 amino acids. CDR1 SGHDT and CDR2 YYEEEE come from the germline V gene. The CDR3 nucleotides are TGTGCCAGCAGCTTGGATGGAGGGAGTGAGCTGTTTTTT. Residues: CASSLDGGSELFF.

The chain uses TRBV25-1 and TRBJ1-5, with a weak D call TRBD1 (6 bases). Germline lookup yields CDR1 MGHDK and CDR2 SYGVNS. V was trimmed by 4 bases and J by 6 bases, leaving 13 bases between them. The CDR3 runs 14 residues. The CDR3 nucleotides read TGTGCCAGCAGTGCCTTCAGGGGTAGTCAGCCCCAGCATTTT. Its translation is CASSAFRGSQPQHF.

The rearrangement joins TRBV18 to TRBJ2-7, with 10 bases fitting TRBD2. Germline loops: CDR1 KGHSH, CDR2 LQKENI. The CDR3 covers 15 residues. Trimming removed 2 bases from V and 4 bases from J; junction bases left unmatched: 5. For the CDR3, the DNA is TGTGCCAGCTCACCATCACTAGCGGGAAGATACGAGCAGTACTTC. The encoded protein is CASSPSLAGRYEQYF.

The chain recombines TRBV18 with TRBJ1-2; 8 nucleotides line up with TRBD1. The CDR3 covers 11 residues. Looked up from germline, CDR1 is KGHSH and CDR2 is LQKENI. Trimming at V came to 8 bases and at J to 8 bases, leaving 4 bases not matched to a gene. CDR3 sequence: CASTTGEGYTF. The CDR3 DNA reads TGTGCCAGCACGACAGGGGAGGGCTACACCTTC. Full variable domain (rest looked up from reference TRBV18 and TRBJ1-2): NAGVMQNPRHLVRRRGQEARLRCSPMKGHSHVYWYRQLPEEGLKFMVYLQKENIIDESGMPKERFSAEFPKEGPSILRIQQVVRGDSAAYFCASTTGEGYTFGSGTRLTVV.

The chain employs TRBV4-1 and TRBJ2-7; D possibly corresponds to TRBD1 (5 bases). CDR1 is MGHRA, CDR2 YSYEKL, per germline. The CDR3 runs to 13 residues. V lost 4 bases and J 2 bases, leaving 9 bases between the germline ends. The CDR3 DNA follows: TGCGCCAGCAGCCTAGGGGCCACCTACGAGCAGTACTTC. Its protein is CASSLGATYEQYF.

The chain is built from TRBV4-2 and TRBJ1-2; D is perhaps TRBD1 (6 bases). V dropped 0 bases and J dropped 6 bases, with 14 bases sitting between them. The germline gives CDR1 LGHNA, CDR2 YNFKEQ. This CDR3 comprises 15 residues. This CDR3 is CASSQDVDRNNGYTF. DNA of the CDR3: TGTGCCAGCAGCCAAGATGTCGACAGGAACAATGGCTACACCTTC.

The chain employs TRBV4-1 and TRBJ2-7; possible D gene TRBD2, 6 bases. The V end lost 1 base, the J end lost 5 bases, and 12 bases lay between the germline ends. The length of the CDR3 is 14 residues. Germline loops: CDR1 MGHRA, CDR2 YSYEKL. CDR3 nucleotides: TGCGCCAGCAGCCAAGTTGCTAGCGTCAACGAGCAGTACTTC. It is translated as CASSQVASVNEQYF.

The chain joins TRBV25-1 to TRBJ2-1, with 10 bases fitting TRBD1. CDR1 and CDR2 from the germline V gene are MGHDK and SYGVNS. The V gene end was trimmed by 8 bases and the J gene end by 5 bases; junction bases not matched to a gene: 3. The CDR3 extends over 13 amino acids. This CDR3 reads CASGTGADNEQFF. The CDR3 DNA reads TGTGCCAGCGGGACAGGGGCCGACAATGAGCAGTTCTTC.

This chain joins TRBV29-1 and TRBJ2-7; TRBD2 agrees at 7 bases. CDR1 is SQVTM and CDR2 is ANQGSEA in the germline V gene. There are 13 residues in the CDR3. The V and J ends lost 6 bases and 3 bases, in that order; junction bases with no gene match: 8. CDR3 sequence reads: CSVQRPGGYEQYF. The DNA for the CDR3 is TGCAGCGTCCAGAGGCCGGGGGGCTACGAGCAGTACTTC.

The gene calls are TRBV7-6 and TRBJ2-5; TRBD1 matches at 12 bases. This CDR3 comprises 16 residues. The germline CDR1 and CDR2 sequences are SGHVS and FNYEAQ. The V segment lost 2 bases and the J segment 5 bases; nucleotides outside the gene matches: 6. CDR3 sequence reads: CASSLPGTGGVETQYF. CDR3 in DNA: TGTGCCAGCAGCTTACCCGGGACAGGGGGCGTCGAGACCCAGTACTTC.

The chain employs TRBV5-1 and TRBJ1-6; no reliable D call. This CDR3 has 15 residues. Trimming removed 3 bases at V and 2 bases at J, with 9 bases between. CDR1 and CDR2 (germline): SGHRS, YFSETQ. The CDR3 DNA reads TGCGCCAGCAGCTCCGACACAACCTATAATTCACCCCTCCACTTT. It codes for CASSSDTTYNSPLHF.

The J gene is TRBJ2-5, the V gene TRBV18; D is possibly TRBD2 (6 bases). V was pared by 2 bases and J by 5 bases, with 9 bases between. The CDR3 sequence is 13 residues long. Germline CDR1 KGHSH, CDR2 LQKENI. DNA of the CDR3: TGTGCCAGCTCACCATTCGGGAGTGAGACCCAGTACTTC. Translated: CASSPFGSETQYF.

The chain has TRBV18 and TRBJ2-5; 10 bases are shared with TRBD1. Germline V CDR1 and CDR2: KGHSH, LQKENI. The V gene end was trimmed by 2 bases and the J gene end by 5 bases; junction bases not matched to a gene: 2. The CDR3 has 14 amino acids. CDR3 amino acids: CASSPGTGDETQYF. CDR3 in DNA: TGTGCCAGCTCACCAGGGACAGGGGACGAGACCCAGTACTTC.

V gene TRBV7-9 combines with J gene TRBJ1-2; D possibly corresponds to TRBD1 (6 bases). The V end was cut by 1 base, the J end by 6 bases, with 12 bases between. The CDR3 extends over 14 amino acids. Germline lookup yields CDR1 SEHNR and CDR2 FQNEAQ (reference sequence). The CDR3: CASSLGGQRDGYTF. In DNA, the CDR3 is TGTGCCAGCAGCTTAGGCGGACAGCGAGATGGCTACACCTTC.

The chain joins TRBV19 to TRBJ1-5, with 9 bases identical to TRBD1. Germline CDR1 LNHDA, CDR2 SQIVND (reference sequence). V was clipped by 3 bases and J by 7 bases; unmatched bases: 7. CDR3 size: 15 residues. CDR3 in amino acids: CASSIRGQGRQPQHF. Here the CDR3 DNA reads TGTGCCAGTAGTATTCGTGGACAGGGGAGGCAGCCCCAGCATTTT. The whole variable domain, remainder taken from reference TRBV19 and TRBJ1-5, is DGGITQSPKYLFRKEGQNVTLSCEQNLNHDAMYWYRQDPGQGLRLIYYSQIVNDFQKGDIAEGYSVSREKKESFPLTVTSAQKNPTAFYLCASSIRGQGRQPQHFGDGTRLSIL.

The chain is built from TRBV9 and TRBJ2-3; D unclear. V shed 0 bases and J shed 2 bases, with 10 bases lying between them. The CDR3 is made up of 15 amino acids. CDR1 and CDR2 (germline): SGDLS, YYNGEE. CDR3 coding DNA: TGTGCCAGCAGCGTAGGTGGGCAGCTCACAGATACGCAGTATTTT. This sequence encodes CASSVGGQLTDTQYF.

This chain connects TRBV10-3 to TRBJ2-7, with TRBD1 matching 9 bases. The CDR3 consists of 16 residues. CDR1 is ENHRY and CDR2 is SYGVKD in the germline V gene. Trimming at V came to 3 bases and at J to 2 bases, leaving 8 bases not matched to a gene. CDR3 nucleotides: TGTGCCATCAGTGAACATGGGACAGGGCTCGCCTACGAGCAGTACTTC. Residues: CAISEHGTGLAYEQYF.

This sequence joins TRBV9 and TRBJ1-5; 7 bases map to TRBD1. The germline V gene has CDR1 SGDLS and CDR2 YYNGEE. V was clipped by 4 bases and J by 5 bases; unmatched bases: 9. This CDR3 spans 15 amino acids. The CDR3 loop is CASSPGTVGDQPQHF. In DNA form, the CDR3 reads TGTGCCAGCAGCCCAGGGACAGTAGGAGATCAGCCCCAGCATTTT.